This record looks at one T cell receptor (beta chain) sequence and its context. Original analysis: Amplification of reference gene primers was used by the study to estimate nucleated cell counts. The table came from immunoSEQ multiplex PCR; TCRdb's copy has only in-frame clones and leaves some out. V and J calls and clone size are copied from that table; D and trimming were computed from the DNA. The table includes some 200,000 clones, 65% to 90% detected once. This entry is derived from a study of blood T cell repertoires in COVID-19. Study at large: The United States, Italy and Spain provided the acute and convalescent COVID-19 samples. PBMCs, B-cell-depleted T cells, or T cells provided the cDNA or gDNA that made up the material.

The sequence came from a middle-aged woman who had recovered from COVID-19. What was sequenced was peripheral blood.

CDR3 sequence: CASSLYSGELFF. CDR3 nucleotide sequence: TGCGCCAGCAGCTTGTATTCCGGGGAGCTGTTTTTT. V is TRBV5-1 and J is TRBJ2-2; D is ambiguous. The CDR3 covers 12 residues. CDR1 is SGHRS, CDR2 YFSETQ, per germline. V lost 1 base and J lost 6, with 4 bases in between.